A single sample is the source of the 13 T cell receptor beta chains below, sequenced in a study of T-cell reconstitution after alpha-beta-depleted transplantation in children. This sample's TCRbeta library carried unique molecular identifier barcodes. One entry per CDR3 protein results from TCRdb running MiXCR on the PCR reads. The repertoire holds about 830,000 distinct CDR3 sequences, with 16% as singletons. The sample here was PBMCs, mostly from graft donor cells, taken 360 days after TCRalphabeta/CD19-depleted stem cell transplant. Receptors were obtained from a male patient between 10 and 17 years old who had a stem cell transplant for acute lymphoblastic leukemia, so the T cells may come from the graft donor.

This clonotype was found a few times. The CDR3 DNA reads as TGCAGTGCCTCGGGACTATCTACTCACTCCTACAATGAGCAGTTCTTC. It codes for CSASGLSTHSYNEQFF. This chain uses TRBV20-1 with TRBJ2-1; 7 bases line up with TRBD2. The trim removed 6 bases at V and 0 bases at J, leaving 11 bases unmatched. This CDR3 has 16 residues. Germline V lookup: CDR1 DFQATT, CDR2 SNEGSKA (reference sequence).

The chain links TRBV4-2 to TRBJ2-7, with 8 bases fitting TRBD2. J was trimmed by 6 bases and V by 0 bases; bases with no gene match: 7. CDR3 length equals 15 residues. The germline CDR1 and CDR2 sequences are LGHNA and YNFKEQ. The CDR3 is CASSQERYLAGEQYF. DNA of the CDR3: TGTGCCAGCAGCCAAGAGAGATACCTAGCGGGCGAGCAGTACTTC.

This clonotype has only a few counts. This chain links TRBV6-1 with TRBJ2-7; TRBD2 matches at 10 bases. The CDR3 runs to 16 residues. Trimming cost V 4 bases and J 7 bases; bases outside gene matches: 13. CDR1 is MNHNS, CDR2 SASEGT, per germline. The CDR3 DNA reads TGTGCCAGCAGTGTGCCACTAGCGGGGCATCTAGGGGAGCAGTACTTC. Translation: CASSVPLAGHLGEQYF.

This clonotype was observed many times. The chain recombines TRBV27 with TRBJ2-7; TRBD2 matches 12 bases. Germline CDR1 reads MNHEY; CDR2 reads SMNVEV (reference sequence). This CDR3 region has 15 residues. The V segment lost 4 bases and the J segment 2 bases; nucleotides outside the gene matches: 3. In DNA, the CDR3 is TGTGCCAGCAGTTGGACTAGCGGGGCGACCTACGAGCAGTACTTC. Its translation: CASSWTSGATYEQYF.

The rearrangement uses TRBV5-5 and TRBJ2-5; possible D gene TRBD1, 5 bases. The CDR3 length is 15 residues. Germline CDR1 is SGHKS and CDR2 is YYEKEE (reference sequence). V shed 0 bases and J shed 5 bases, with 14 bases lying between them. CDR3 in DNA: TGTGCCAGCAGCTTGGTACCGACAGTCAGGGAGACCCAGTACTTC. Amino acid sequence: CASSLVPTVRETQYF.

This clonotype was recorded a few times. V usage is TRBV29-1 and J usage is TRBJ2-7, with 8 positions matching TRBD1. V shed 7 bases, J shed 0 bases, and the junction held 17 bases outside the gene matches. The germline V gene encodes CDR1 SQVTM and CDR2 ANQGSEA. CDR3 length: 17 amino acids. CDR3 amino acids: CSATSGTGLFISYEQYF. In nucleotides, the CDR3 is TGCAGCGCCACCTCCGGGACAGGCTTATTCATCTCCTACGAGCAGTACTTC.

This chain links TRBV2 with TRBJ2-5; D is perhaps TRBD1 (6 bases). The V and J ends lost 4 bases and 3 bases respectively, with 9 bases between them. Germline V CDR1 and CDR2: SNHLY, FYNNEI. The CDR3 covers 13 residues. The chain's CDR3 is CASSGQVEETQYF. The CDR3 nucleotides are TGTGCCAGCAGTGGACAGGTCGAAGAGACCCAGTACTTC.

This clonotype appeared a few times. The chain links TRBV3-1 to TRBJ1-1; D is undetermined. Germline lookup yields CDR1 LGHDT and CDR2 YNNKEL (reference sequence). Trimming pared 1 base from V and 8 bases from J, leaving 8 bases between. The CDR3 totals 12 residues. This chain's CDR3 is CASSQAGHEAFF. CDR3 coding DNA: TGTGCCAGCAGCCAAGCTGGGCACGAAGCTTTCTTT. Full variable domain (outside the CDR3, taken from reference TRBV3-1 and TRBJ1-1): DTAVSQTPKYLVTQMGNDKSIKCEQNLGHDTMYWYKQDSKKFLKIMFSYNNKELIINETVPNRFSPKSPDKAHLNLHINSLELGDSAVYFCASSQAGHEAFFGQGTRLTVV.

This chain joins TRBV20-1 and TRBJ1-5, with 7 bases that match TRBD1. J was trimmed by 0 bases and V by 7 bases; bases with no gene match: 15. From germline, CDR1 is DFQATT and CDR2 SNEGSKA (reference sequence). This CDR3 is 17 amino acids long. The CDR3 nucleotides read TGCAGTGGGGTGTCCAGGGGGTTCCGATCTAGCAATCAGCCCCAGCATTTT. Encoded protein: CSGVSRGFRSSNQPQHF.

This clonotype was found a few times. The chain combines TRBV9 with TRBJ2-2, with D unclear. The CDR3 totals 14 residues. Germline CDR1 SGDLS, CDR2 YYNGEE. The V gene lost 2 bases and the J gene lost 4 bases, with 9 bases spanning the gap. CDR3 nucleotide sequence: TGTGCCAGCAGCGTTAGCAGGTCCACCGGGGAGCTGTTTTTT. Translating gives CASSVSRSTGELFF.

The chain combines TRBV20-1 with TRBJ2-3; 9 bases match TRBD2. Looked up from germline, CDR1 is DFQATT and CDR2 is SNEGSKA (reference sequence). CDR3 length: 19 residues. The junction had 16 bases not matched to a gene; V was cut back by 3 bases and J by 0 bases. CDR3 DNA sequence: TGCAGTGCTAGTATTCCTGAGATAGCGGGAGACGGGAGCACAGATACGCAGTATTTT. Protein: CSASIPEIAGDGSTDTQYF.

The chain employs TRBV12-3 or TRBV12-4 and TRBJ2-1; D may be TRBD2 (5 bases). The CDR3 has 14 residues. The V gene lost 10 bases and the J gene lost 4 bases, with 17 bases spanning the gap. CDR3 region: CAKRHPSVYNEQFF. As DNA, the CDR3 is TGTGCCAAGCGGCACCCTTCGGTTTACAATGAGCAGTTCTTC.

CDR3 protein: CASMGAGYGYTF. CDR3 bases: TGCGCCAGCATGGGGGCGGGCTATGGCTACACCTTC. The chain employs TRBV5-1 and TRBJ1-2, with a weak D call TRBD1 (6 bases). CDR3 length: 12 amino acids. CDR1 SGHRS and CDR2 YFSETQ come from the germline V gene. Trimming left V 6 bases short and J 4 bases short, with 10 bases between.